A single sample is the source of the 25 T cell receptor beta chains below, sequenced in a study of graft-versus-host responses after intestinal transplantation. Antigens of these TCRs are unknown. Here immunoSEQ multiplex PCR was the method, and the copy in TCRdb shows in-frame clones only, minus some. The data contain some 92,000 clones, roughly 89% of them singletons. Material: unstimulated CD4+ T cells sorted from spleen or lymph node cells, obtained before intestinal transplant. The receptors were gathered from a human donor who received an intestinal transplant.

CDR3: CASSVRLAGGTGELFF. The CDR3, as DNA: TGTGCCAGCAGCGTAAGACTAGCGGGAGGTACCGGGGAGCTGTTTTTT. The chain uses TRBV9 and TRBJ2-2, with 13 nucleotides matching TRBD2. With V trimmed by 1 base and J by 5 bases, 2 bases remained unmatched. Germline assignment: CDR1 SGDLS and CDR2 YYNGEE. The CDR3 length is 16 residues.

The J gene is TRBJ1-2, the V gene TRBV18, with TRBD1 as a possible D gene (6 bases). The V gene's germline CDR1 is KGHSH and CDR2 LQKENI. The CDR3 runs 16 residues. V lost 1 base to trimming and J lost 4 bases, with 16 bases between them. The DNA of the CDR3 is TGTGCCAGCTCACCACGGGCGGGGGGGCAGAGCTATGGCTACACCTTC. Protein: CASSPRAGGQSYGYTF. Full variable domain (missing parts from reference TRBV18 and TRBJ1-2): NAGVMQNPRHLVRRRGQEARLRCSPMKGHSHVYWYRQLPEEGLKFMVYLQKENIIDESGMPKERFSAEFPKEGPSILRIQQVVRGDSAAYFCASSPRAGGQSYGYTFGSGTRLTVV.

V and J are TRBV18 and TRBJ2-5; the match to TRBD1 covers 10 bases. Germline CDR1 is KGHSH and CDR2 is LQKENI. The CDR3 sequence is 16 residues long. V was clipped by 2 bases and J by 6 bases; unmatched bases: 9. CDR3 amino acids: CASSPARDRGVKTQYF. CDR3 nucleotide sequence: TGTGCCAGCTCACCAGCTCGGGACAGGGGTGTCAAGACCCAGTACTTC.

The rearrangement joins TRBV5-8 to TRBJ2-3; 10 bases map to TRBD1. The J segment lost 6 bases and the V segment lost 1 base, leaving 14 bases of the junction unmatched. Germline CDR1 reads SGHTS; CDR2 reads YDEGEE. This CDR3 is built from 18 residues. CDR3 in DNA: TGTGCCAGCAGCTTGTCGGTCTTTGGGACAGGGGTGGCGGATACGCAGTATTTT. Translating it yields CASSLSVFGTGVADTQYF.

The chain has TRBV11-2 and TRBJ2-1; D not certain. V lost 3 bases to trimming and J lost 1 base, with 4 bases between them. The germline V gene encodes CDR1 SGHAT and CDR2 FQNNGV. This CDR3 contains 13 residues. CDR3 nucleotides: TGTGCCAGCAGCTTTACATCCTACAATGAGCAGTTCTTC. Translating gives CASSFTSYNEQFF.

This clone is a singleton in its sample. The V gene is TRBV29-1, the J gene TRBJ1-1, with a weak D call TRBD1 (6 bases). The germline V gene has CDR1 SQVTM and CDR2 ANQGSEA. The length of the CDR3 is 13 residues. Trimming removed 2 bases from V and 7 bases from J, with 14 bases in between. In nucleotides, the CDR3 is TGCAGCGTTGAACCTGTGGGGGCAGGTGAAGCTTTCTTT. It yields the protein CSVEPVGAGEAFF. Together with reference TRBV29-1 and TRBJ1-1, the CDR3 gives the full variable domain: SAVISQKPSRDICQRGTSLTIQCQVDSQVTMMFWYRQQPGQSLTLIATANQGSEATYESGFVIDKFPISRPNLTFSTLTVSNMSPEDSSIYLCSVEPVGAGEAFFGQGTRLTVV.

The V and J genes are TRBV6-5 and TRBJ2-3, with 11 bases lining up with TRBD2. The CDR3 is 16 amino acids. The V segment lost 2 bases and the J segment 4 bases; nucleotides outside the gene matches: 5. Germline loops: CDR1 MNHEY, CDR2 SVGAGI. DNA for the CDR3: TGTGCCAGCAGTTACGGGGGGGGACTAGCGGCAGATACGCAGTATTTT. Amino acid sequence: CASSYGGGLAADTQYF.

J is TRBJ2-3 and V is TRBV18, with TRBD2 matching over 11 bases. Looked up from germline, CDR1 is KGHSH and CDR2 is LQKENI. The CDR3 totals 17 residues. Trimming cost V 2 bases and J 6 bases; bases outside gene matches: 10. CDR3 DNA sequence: TGTGCCAGCTCACCAGGGCTAGCGGGAGGTCCCAGCGATACGCAGTATTTT. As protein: CASSPGLAGGPSDTQYF.

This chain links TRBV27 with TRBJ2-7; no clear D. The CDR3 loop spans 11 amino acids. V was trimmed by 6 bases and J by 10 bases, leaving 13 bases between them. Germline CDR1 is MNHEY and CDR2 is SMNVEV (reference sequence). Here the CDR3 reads CASRHNPFQYF. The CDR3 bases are TGTGCCAGCAGACACAACCCGTTCCAGTACTTC.

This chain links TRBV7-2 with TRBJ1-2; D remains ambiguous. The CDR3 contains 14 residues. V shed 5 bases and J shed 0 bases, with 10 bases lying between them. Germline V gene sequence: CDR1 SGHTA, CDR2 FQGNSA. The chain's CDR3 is CASSHILANYGYTF. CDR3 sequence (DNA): TGTGCCAGCAGCCATATACTAGCTAACTATGGCTACACCTTC.

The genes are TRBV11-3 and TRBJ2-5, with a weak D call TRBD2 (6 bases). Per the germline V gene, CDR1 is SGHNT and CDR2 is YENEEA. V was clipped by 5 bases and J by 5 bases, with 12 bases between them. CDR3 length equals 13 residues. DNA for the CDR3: TGTGCCAGCAGCCGTTGGGGGGAGGAGACCCAGTACTTC. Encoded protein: CASSRWGEETQYF.

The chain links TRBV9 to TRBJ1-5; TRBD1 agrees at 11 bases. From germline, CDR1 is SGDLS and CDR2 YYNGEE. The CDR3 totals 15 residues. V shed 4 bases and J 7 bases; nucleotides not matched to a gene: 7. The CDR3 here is CASSWTGGAGQPQHF. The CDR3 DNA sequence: TGTGCCAGCAGCTGGACAGGGGGCGCCGGGCAGCCCCAGCATTTT.

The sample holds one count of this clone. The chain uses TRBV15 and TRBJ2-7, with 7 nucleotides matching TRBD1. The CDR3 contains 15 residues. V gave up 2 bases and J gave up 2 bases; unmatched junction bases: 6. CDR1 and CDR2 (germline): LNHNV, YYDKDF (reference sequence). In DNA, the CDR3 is TGTGCCACCAGCAGAACCGGGACAGCCACCTACGAGCAGTACTTC. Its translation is CATSRTGTATYEQYF. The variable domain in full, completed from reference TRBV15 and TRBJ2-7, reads DAMVIQNPRYQVTQFGKPVTLSCSQTLNHNVMYWYQQKSSQAPKLLFHYYDKDFNNEADTPDNFQSRRPNTSFCFLDIRSPGLGDTAMYLCATSRTGTATYEQYFGPGTRLTVT.

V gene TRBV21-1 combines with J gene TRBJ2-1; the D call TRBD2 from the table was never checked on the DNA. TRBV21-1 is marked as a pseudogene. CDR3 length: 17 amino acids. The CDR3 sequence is CASSKVGLAEPINEQFF. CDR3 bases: TGTGCCAGCAGCAAAGTAGGTCTAGCGGAACCTATCAATGAGCAGTTCTTC.

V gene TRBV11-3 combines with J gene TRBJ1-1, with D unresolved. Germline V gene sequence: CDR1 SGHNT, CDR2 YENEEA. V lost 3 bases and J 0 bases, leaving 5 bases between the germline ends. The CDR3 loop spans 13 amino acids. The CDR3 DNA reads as TGTGCCAGCAGCTTTGGGTTGAACACTGAAGCTTTCTTT. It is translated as CASSFGLNTEAFF.

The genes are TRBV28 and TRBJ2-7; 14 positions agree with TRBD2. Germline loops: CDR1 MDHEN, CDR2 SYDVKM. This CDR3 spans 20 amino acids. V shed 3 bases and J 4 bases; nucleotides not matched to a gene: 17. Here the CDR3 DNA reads TGTGCCAGCAGTTTTTATCGGAGACTAGCGGGAGGGCCTAGGATTTACGAGCAGTACTTC. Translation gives CASSFYRRLAGGPRIYEQYF.

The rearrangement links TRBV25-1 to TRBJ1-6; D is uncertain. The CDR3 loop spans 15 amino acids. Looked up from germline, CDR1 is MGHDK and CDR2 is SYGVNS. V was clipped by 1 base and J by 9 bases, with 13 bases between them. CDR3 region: CASSESNELGSPLHF. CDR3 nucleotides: TGTGCCAGCAGTGAATCCAATGAACTTGGTTCACCCCTCCACTTT.

The CDR3 spells CASSYPQGPPDEQYF. CDR3 in DNA: TGTGCCAGCAGTTACCCACAGGGTCCCCCTGACGAGCAGTACTTC. The chain has TRBV6-5 and TRBJ2-7, with a tentative D call TRBD1 (6 bases). The CDR3 runs to 15 residues. Deletions cut 2 bases from V and 5 bases from J, with 16 bases between. Germline CDR1 reads MNHEY; CDR2 reads SVGAGI.

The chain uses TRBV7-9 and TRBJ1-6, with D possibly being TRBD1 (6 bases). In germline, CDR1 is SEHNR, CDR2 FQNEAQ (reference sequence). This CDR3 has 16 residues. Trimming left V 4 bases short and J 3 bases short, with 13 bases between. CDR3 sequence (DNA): TGTGCCAGCAGCTCTTACAGACAGGACTATAATTCACCCCTCCACTTT. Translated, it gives CASSSYRQDYNSPLHF.

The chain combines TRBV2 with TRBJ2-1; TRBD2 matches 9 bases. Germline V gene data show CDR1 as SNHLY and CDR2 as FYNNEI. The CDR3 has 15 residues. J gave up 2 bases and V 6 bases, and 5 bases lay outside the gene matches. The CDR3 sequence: CASRVAGVPYNEQFF. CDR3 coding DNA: TGTGCCAGCAGGGTAGCGGGAGTACCCTACAATGAGCAGTTCTTC.

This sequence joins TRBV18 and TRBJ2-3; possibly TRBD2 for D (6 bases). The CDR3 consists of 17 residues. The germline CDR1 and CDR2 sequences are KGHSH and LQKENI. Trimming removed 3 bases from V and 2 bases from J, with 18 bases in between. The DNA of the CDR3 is TGTGCCAGCTCACCCTATGCCCCGGGACTTTACACAGATACGCAGTATTTT. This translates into CASSPYAPGLYTDTQYF.

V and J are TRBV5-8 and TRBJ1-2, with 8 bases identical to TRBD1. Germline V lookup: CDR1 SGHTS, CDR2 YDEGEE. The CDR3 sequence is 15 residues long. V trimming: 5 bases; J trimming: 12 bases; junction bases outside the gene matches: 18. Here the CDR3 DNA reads TGTGCCAGCAGACCCCGGACCCGGGACAGGCCCCTAGACACCTTC. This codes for CASRPRTRDRPLDTF.

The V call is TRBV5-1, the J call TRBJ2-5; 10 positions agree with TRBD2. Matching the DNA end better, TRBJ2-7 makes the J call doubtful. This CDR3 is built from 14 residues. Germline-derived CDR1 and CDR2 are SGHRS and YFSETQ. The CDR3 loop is CASSLETSGYEQYF. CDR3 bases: TGCGCCAGCAGCTTGGAGACTAGCGGGTACGAGCAGTACTTC.

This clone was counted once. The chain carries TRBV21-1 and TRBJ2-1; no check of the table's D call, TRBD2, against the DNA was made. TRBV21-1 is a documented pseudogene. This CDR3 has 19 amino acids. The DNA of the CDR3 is TGTGCCAGCCAAGTTCGAGGAGGAGGGGCCAGGAGCTCCTACAATGAGCAGTTCTTC. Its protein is CASQVRGGGARSSYNEQFF.

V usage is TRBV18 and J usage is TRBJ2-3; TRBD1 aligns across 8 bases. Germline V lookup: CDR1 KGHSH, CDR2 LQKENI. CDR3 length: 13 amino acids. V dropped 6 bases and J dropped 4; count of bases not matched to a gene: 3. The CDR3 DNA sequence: TGTGCCAGCTCGGCGACAGGGGCAGATACGCAGTATTTT. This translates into CASSATGADTQYF.